One and the same sample provided the 18 T cell receptor beta chains below, sequenced in a study of T-cell reconstitution after alpha-beta-depleted transplantation in children. Preparation of the TCRbeta library involved a method that used unique molecular identifiers. TCRdb used MiXCR to reprocess the PCR reads, holding one entry per CDR3 protein. The table lists a few hundred thousand distinct CDR3 sequences, roughly 18% of them singletons, with roughly 3.3% in the top ten. The sequences come from PBMCs from the stem cell graft donor, collected from the stem cell graft. The receptors derive from a human donor who donated a stem cell graft to a child with acute lymphoblastic leukemia.

This clonotype was seen a handful of times. The chain employs TRBV29-1 and TRBJ1-1; TRBD1 is a possible D gene (6 bases). Germline CDR1 and CDR2: SQVTM and ANQGSEA. The CDR3 runs 13 residues. V was clipped by 3 bases and J by 2 bases, with 10 bases between them. CDR3 sequence: CSVDPGGNTEAFF. CDR3 sequence (DNA): TGCAGCGTTGATCCGGGGGGCAACACTGAAGCTTTCTTT.

In this sample, this clonotype turned up a few times. The chain uses TRBV5-1 and TRBJ2-3, with a weak D call TRBD2 (5 bases). The ends were cut back, 4 bases at V and 2 bases at J, with 8 bases in the middle. The CDR3 is made up of 13 amino acids. CDR1 is SGHRS, CDR2 YFSETQ, per germline. The CDR3 region is CASSGAATDTQYF. CDR3 DNA sequence: TGCGCCAGCAGCGGAGCGGCCACAGATACGCAGTATTTT.

V gene TRBV12-3 or TRBV12-4 combines with J gene TRBJ1-6; D possibly corresponds to TRBD1 (5 bases). The V and J ends lost 8 bases and 15 bases respectively, with 14 bases between them. This CDR3 comprises 11 residues. The CDR3: CASRAGPFLHF. The CDR3 DNA follows: TGTGCCAGCCGTGCGGGACCTTTCCTCCACTTT.

In this sample, this clonotype turned up a few times. The chain carries TRBV5-1 and TRBJ1-1; no definite D call. Germline CDR1 and CDR2: SGHRS and YFSETQ. With 2 bases removed from V and 1 base from J, the gap between germline ends came to 12 bases. This CDR3 contains 15 residues. CDR3 sequence: CASSLQQLGNTEAFF. In DNA, the CDR3 is TGCGCCAGCAGCTTACAGCAACTCGGGAACACTGAAGCTTTCTTT.

The chain combines TRBV29-1 with TRBJ1-4, with 9 positions matching TRBD1. The CDR3 spans 14 residues. V trimming: 4 bases; J trimming: 8 bases; junction bases outside the gene matches: 8. From germline, CDR1 is SQVTM and CDR2 ANQGSEA. CDR3 nucleotides: TGCAGCGTTGTCTGGGGGACAGGGAGCGAAAAACTGTTTTTT. It translates to CSVVWGTGSEKLFF.

The chain has TRBV9 and TRBJ1-3, with D unclear. V lost 4 bases and J lost 0, with 14 bases in between. Looked up from germline, CDR1 is SGDLS and CDR2 is YYNGEE. The CDR3 spans 16 residues. The CDR3 here is CASSPPPRISGNTIYF. Written as DNA, the CDR3 is TGTGCCAGCAGCCCTCCCCCACGGATCTCTGGAAACACCATATATTTT. The full variable domain, completed using reference TRBV9 and TRBJ1-3, is DSGVTQTPKHLITATGQRVTLRCSPRSGDLSVYWYQQSLDQGLQFLIQYYNGEERAKGNILERFSAQQFPDLHSELNLSSLELGDSALYFCASSPPPRISGNTIYFGEGSWLTVV.

This rearrangement joins TRBV5-6 to TRBJ2-6, with D maybe TRBD2 (5 bases). CDR1 and CDR2 (germline): SGHDT, YYEEEE. V lost 1 base to trimming and J lost 2 bases, with 16 bases between them. CDR3 length equals 18 residues. The CDR3, as DNA: TGTGCCAGCAGCTTGCCTCCGGGTTCGAGGGCTGGGGCCAACGTCCTGACTTTC. It yields the protein CASSLPPGSRAGANVLTF.

The V gene is TRBV10-3, the J gene TRBJ2-1, with TRBD2 matching 8 bases. The CDR3 has 14 residues. The germline CDR1 and CDR2 sequences are ENHRY and SYGVKD. Germline trimming cut 4 bases from V and 7 bases from J; bases unmatched to any gene: 6. In DNA, the CDR3 is TGTGCCATCAGTGTTAGCGGGAATGGTAATGAGCAGTTCTTC. Translating gives CAISVSGNGNEQFF.

This clonotype was found a few times. CDR3 residues: CASSFSGLSWDEQFF. In DNA form, the CDR3 reads TGTGCCAGCAGTTTTAGTGGGTTAAGTTGGGATGAGCAGTTCTTC. The chain employs TRBV27 and TRBJ2-1; D uncertain. With 3 bases removed from V and 8 bases from J, the gap between germline ends came to 17 bases. The CDR3 has 15 residues. Germline values: CDR1 MNHEY, CDR2 SMNVEV (reference sequence).

This sequence joins TRBV5-1 and TRBJ2-2, with 7 nucleotides matching TRBD2. The CDR3 spans 15 residues. V lost 0 bases to trimming and J lost 3 bases; unmatched junction nucleotides: 2. Per germline, CDR1 SGHRS and CDR2 YFSETQ. The CDR3 is CASSLGAGYTGELFF. The CDR3 DNA is TGCGCCAGCAGCTTGGGAGCGGGATACACCGGGGAGCTGTTTTTT.

This clonotype was seen a few times. The chain is built from TRBV4-2 and TRBJ2-7; D not resolved. The CDR3 covers 15 residues. The V end lost 5 bases, the J end lost 2 bases, and 16 bases lay between the germline ends. Germline V gives CDR1 LGHNA, CDR2 YNFKEQ. The CDR3 protein is CASSYSISGTYEQYF. CDR3 in DNA: TGTGCCAGCAGCTACTCTATTAGTGGGACCTACGAGCAGTACTTC.

The J gene is TRBJ2-1, the V gene TRBV20-1; 8 bases agree with TRBD2. Germline trimming cut 6 bases from V and 8 bases from J; bases unmatched to any gene: 12. This CDR3 is 14 amino acids long. Germline V gene sequence: CDR1 DFQATT, CDR2 SNEGSKA (reference sequence). CDR3 protein: CSALRPGLVDEQFF. The CDR3 DNA reads TGCAGTGCCCTAAGACCGGGACTAGTCGATGAGCAGTTCTTC.

The gene calls are TRBV12-3 or TRBV12-4 and TRBJ2-1; 7 nucleotides line up with TRBD2. V lost 10 bases, J lost 7 bases, and 10 bases stayed unmatched. CDR3 length: 13 residues. The CDR3 loop reads CATTLGGRNEQFF. In DNA form, the CDR3 reads TGTGCCACCACACTGGGGGGGAGGAATGAGCAGTTCTTC.

V gene TRBV29-1 combines with J gene TRBJ2-7; tentatively, D is TRBD2 (6 bases). Per the germline V gene, CDR1 is SQVTM and CDR2 is ANQGSEA. With 7 bases removed from V and 4 bases from J, the gap between germline ends came to 20 bases. The CDR3 consists of 14 residues. CDR3 sequence: CSAPLSGKNYEQYF. The DNA of the CDR3 is TGCAGCGCCCCACTTAGCGGAAAAAATTACGAGCAGTACTTC.

This chain uses TRBV12-3 or TRBV12-4 with TRBJ1-6; D uncertain. Between the trimmed V and J ends, which lost 0 bases and 12 bases, there was a span of 6 bases. The CDR3 has 12 amino acids. This CDR3 reads CASSLAGIPLHF. DNA for the CDR3: TGTGCCAGCAGTTTAGCCGGGATACCCCTCCACTTT.

This chain links TRBV6-1 with TRBJ1-2; 9 bases are shared with TRBD1. Germline values: CDR1 MNHNS, CDR2 SASEGT. Losses at the gene ends were 7 bases for V and 6 bases for J; bases not matched to a gene: 18. This CDR3 is 17 amino acids long. The CDR3, as DNA: TGTGCCAGCACCGACTTGGGGACAGGGCTAACAGAGGATGGCTACACCTTC. It translates to CASTDLGTGLTEDGYTF.

Only a few counts were recorded for this clonotype. This chain uses TRBV27 with TRBJ2-5; D gene ambiguous. The ends were cut back, 3 bases at V and 4 bases at J, with 12 bases in the middle. Germline CDR1 and CDR2: MNHEY and SMNVEV (reference sequence). This CDR3 comprises 14 residues. The CDR3 DNA reads as TGTGCCAGCAGTTTGGTCGCAGCCTCAGAGACCCAGTACTTC. Protein: CASSLVAASETQYF.

This clonotype turned up a few times. This chain links TRBV4-2 with TRBJ2-7; TRBD1 aligns across 9 bases. J lost 2 bases, V lost 0 bases, and 5 bases had no gene match. This CDR3 is 16 amino acids long. Per germline, CDR1 LGHNA and CDR2 YNFKEQ. The CDR3 protein is CASSQEWTGDPYEQYF. The CDR3 region has the DNA TGTGCCAGCAGCCAAGAGTGGACAGGGGACCCCTACGAGCAGTACTTC.